The clone carrying this T cell receptor (beta chain) was detected once. Its antigen is still unknown. J gave up 2 bases and V 4 bases, and 3 bases lay outside the gene matches. Germline lookup yields CDR1 SGHTS and CDR2 YDEGEE. The CDR3 spans 14 residues. This record comes from a study of T cell responses to AZD1222 COVID-19 vaccine. Study as a whole: Both about-4-week and about-12-week second-dose recipients were combined. Broader study findings: Most donors were white British and more were female, and clonal diversity was possibly underestimated. At 160-218 and 743-854, vaccine-associated CD4 TCRs were dominant, and they spanned spike.

The repertoire was sequenced with immunoSEQ multiplex PCR; TCRdb's copy has only in-frame clones and lacks some. Among some 150,000 clones listed, approximately 90% were seen once. The specimen comprised peripheral blood, sampled on day 0 of AZD1222 vaccination. This clonotype was sampled from an adult in good health. The genes are TRBV5-8 and TRBJ2-7; the match to TRBD2 covers 10 bases. The CDR3 bases are TGTGCCAGCAGCCGGACTAGCGGCCCCTACGAGCAGTACTTC. Its translation is CASSRTSGPYEQYF.